What follows describes a single T cell receptor (beta chain). Its antigen is currently unknown. Repertoires were generated with immunoSEQ multiplex PCR, while TCRdb's copy carries only in-frame clones and drops some. The sample includes 120,000 or so clones, roughly 92% seen only once; the top ten take almost 2.5%. This sample stems from a study of T cell responses to AZD1222 COVID-19 vaccine. Study observations and caveats: The donors showed a predominance of white British ancestry and of females, with possible underestimation of clonal diversity.

The sequencing here drew on peripheral blood, taken 28 days after the second AZD1222 dose. The clonotype was recovered from an adult who received the AZD1222 COVID-19 vaccine.

The CDR3 region has the DNA TGTGCCAGCACCCCCAAGGAGATATCCTGGCAGTACTTC. This gives the protein CASTPKEISWQYF. V gene TRBV6-2 or TRBV6-3 combines with J gene TRBJ2-7; D ambiguous. The CDR3 contains 13 residues. Germline CDR1 and CDR2: MNHEY and SVGEGT. Trimming took off 7 bases at V and 9 bases at J, with 19 bases between the two ends.